The clone carrying this T cell receptor (beta chain) was found a few times. Antigen specificity is unknown. The sample comes from a study of molecular identifiers for immune sequencing clone quantification. General observations from the study: Identical barcode-sharing TCR molecules could lead to underestimated sizes for highly expanded clones.

TCRdb re-called the PCR reads through MiXCR, storing one row per CDR3 protein. The data show tens of thousands of distinct CDR3 sequences, approximately 18% seen once. CDR1 is SGHAT and CDR2 is FQNNGV in the germline V gene. This CDR3 is 11 amino acids long. V lost 3 bases and J 5 bases, leaving 5 bases between the germline ends. The TCR comes from a human donor in good health. Some libraries in this study had Jurkat cell RNA spiked in. The chain carries TRBV11-2 and TRBJ2-7; D remains unclear. Specimen: naive CD8+ T cells from blood, with Jurkat cell RNA spiked in. Regarding subset: FACS-sorted CD8+CD4-CCR7+CD45RA+ naive T cells. This CDR3 is CASSLTHEQYF. In DNA, the CDR3 is TGTGCCAGCAGCTTGACTCACGAGCAGTACTTC.